This paragraph reports one TCR beta chain. Its antigen is not identified. Germline CDR1 reads ENHRY; CDR2 reads SYGVKD. CDR3 length: 12 amino acids. The V segment lost 5 bases and the J segment 8 bases; nucleotides outside the gene matches: 3. The sample belongs to a study of cytomegalovirus exposure and HLA in healthy donors. Sequenced by immunoSEQ multiplex PCR; TCRdb stores in-frame clones only, minus some. This table holds roughly 130,000 clones, over 80% found once. Study-level results: According to a later analysis, TCR clusters from the first cohort tended to co-occur in the 120 or so validation repertoires. Cytomegalovirus association was assigned to about 180 TCR beta chains.

Separation from the 666-subject first cohort characterized the roughly 120-subject validation cohort, to which the donors belonged. The V and J genes are TRBV10-3 and TRBJ1-2; 9 bases map to TRBD1. Sequenced: PBMCs. The TCR was taken from a woman in her 30s in good health and CMV-seropositive. The CDR3 DNA reads as TGTGCCATCAGTATGGGGACAGGGGGCTACACCTTC. Protein product: CAISMGTGGYTF.